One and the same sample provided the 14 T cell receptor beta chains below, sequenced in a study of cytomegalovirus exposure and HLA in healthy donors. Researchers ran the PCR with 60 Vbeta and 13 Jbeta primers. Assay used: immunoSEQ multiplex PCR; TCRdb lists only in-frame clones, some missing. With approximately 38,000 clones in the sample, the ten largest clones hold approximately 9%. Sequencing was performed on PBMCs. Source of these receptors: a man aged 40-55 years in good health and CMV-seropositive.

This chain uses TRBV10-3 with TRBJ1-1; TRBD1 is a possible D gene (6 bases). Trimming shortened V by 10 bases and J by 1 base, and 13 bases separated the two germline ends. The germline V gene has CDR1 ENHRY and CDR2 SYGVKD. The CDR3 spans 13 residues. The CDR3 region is CATGQLQNTEAFF. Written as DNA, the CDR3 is TGTGCCACCGGACAGCTCCAGAACACTGAAGCTTTCTTT.

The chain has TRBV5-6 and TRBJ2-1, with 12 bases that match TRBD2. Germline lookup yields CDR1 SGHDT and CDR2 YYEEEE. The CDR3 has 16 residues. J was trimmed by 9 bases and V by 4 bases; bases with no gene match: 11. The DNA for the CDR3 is TGTGCCAGCAGCCCGGGACTAGCGGGTGCCATTAGTGAGCAGTTCTTC. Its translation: CASSPGLAGAISEQFF.

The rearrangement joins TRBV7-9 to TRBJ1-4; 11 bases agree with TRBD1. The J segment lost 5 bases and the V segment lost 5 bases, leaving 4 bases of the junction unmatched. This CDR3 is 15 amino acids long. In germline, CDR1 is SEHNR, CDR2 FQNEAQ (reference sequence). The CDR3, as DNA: TGTGCCAGCAGCCCCGGACAGGGGGCGAATGAAAAACTGTTTTTT. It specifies CASSPGQGANEKLFF.

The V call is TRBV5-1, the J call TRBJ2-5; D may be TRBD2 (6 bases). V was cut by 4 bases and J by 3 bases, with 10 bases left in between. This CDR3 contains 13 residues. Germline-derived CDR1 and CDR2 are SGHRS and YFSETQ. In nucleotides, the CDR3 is TGCGCCAGCAGCCCCTTAGCGGAAGAGACCCAGTACTTC. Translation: CASSPLAEETQYF.

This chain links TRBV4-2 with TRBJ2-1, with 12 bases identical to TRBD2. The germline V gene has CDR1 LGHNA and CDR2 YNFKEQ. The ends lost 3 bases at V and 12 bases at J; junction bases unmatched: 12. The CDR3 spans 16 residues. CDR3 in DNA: TGTGCCAGCAGCCAGTCTGGACTAGCGGGATGGAGAGGGCAGTTCTTC. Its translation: CASSQSGLAGWRGQFF.

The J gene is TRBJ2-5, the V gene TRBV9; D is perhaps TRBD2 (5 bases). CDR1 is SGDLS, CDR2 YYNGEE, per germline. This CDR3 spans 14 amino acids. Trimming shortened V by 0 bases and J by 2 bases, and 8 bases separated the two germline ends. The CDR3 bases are TGTGCCAGCAGCGTAGGGCGCGGGCAAGAGACCCAGTACTTC. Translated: CASSVGRGQETQYF.

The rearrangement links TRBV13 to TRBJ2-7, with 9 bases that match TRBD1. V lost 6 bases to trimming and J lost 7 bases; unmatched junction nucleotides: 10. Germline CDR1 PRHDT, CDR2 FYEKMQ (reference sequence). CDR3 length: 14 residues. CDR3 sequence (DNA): TGTGCCAGCAGGCCGGGACAGGGCCCTTGGGAGCAGTACTTC. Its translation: CASRPGQGPWEQYF.

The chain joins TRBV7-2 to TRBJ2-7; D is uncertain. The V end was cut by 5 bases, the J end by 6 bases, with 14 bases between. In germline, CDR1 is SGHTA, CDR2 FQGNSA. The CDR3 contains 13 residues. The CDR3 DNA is TGTGCCAGCAGCAGTAGTCCACCATTCGAGCAGTACTTC. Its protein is CASSSSPPFEQYF.

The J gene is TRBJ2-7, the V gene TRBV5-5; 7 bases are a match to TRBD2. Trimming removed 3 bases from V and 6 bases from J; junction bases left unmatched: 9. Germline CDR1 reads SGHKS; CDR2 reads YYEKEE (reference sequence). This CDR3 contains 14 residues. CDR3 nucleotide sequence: TGTGCCAGCAGCTCGTTGGGGGGGGGTTTCGAGCAGTACTTC. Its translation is CASSSLGGGFEQYF.

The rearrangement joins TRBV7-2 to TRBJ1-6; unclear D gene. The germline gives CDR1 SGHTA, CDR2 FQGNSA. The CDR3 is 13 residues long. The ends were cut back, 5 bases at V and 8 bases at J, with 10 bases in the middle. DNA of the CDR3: TGTGCCAGCAGCGTTCAGGAGGATTCACCCCTCCACTTT. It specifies CASSVQEDSPLHF.

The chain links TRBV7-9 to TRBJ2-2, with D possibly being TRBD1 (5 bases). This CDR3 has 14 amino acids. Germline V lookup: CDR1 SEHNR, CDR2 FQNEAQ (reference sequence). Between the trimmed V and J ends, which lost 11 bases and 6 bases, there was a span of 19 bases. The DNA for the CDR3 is TGTGCCTCCACCCACCCCTCAGGGCCCGGGGAGCTGTTTTTT. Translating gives CASTHPSGPGELFF.

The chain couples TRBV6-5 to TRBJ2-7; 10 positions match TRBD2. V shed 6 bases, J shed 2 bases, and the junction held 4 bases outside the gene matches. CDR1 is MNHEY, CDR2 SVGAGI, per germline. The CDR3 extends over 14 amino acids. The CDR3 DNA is TGTGCCAGCAGCAGACTAGCGGGTACCTACGAGCAGTACTTC. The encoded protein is CASSRLAGTYEQYF.

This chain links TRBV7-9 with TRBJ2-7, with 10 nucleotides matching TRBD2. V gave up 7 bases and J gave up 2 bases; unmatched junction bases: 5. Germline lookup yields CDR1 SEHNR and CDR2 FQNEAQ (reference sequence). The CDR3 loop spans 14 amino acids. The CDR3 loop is CASIGLAEAYEQYF. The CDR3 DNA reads TGTGCCAGCATCGGACTAGCGGAGGCCTACGAGCAGTACTTC.

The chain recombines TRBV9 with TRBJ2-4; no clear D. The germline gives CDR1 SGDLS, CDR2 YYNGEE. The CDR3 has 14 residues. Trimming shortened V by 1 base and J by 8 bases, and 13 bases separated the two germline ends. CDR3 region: CASSVLGSSDIQYF. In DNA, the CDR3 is TGTGCCAGCAGCGTATTGGGCAGCTCGGACATTCAGTACTTC.